One and the same sample provided the 11 T cell receptor beta chains below, sequenced in a study of cytomegalovirus exposure and HLA in healthy donors. The PCR employed 60 Vbeta primers together with 13 Jbeta primers. TCRdb's table, derived via immunoSEQ multiplex PCR, lists solely in-frame clones and lacks some. The table shows fewer than 200,000 clones, with approximately 76% occurring only once. The specimen sequenced was PBMCs. The receptor set was obtained from a female donor in good health and CMV-seronegative.

V is TRBV5-1 and J is TRBJ1-4; 11 nucleotides line up with TRBD1. The CDR3 contains 18 residues. After removal of 2 bases from V and 0 bases from J, the junction contained 6 bases not matched to a gene. Germline V gene lookup returns CDR1 SGHRS and CDR2 YFSETQ. The CDR3 sequence: CASSFGQGATPTNEKLFF. As DNA, the CDR3 is TGCGCCAGCAGCTTCGGACAGGGGGCGACCCCAACTAATGAAAAACTGTTTTTT.

J is TRBJ1-1 and V is TRBV5-1; D remains ambiguous. The ends were cut back, 2 bases at V and 2 bases at J, with 10 bases in the middle. Germline CDR1 is SGHRS and CDR2 is YFSETQ. The CDR3 is 14 residues long. In nucleotides, the CDR3 is TGCGCCAGCAGCTTCGACGGAGAAAACACTGAAGCTTTCTTT. It is translated as CASSFDGENTEAFF.

The chain carries TRBV10-3 and TRBJ1-3; 7 nucleotides line up with TRBD1. V shed 6 bases, J shed 0 bases, and the junction held 5 bases outside the gene matches. The CDR3 is 15 residues long. Germline CDR1 and CDR2: ENHRY and SYGVKD. The CDR3 nucleotides are TGTGCCATCAGGGAAGGACAGGCCTCTGGAAACACCATATATTTT. The encoded protein is CAIREGQASGNTIYF.

This chain connects TRBV4-2 to TRBJ1-5; D is undetermined. The CDR3 runs to 14 residues. CDR1 is LGHNA and CDR2 is YNFKEQ in the germline V gene. Trimming took 0 bases from V and 4 from J, leaving 7 bases between them. The CDR3 region has the DNA TGTGCCAGCAGCCAAGAACATCTGAATCAGCCCCAGCATTTT. It yields the protein CASSQEHLNQPQHF.

This rearrangement joins TRBV19 to TRBJ1-1; TRBD1 agrees at 8 bases. The CDR3 is 16 residues long. V dropped 5 bases and J dropped 0; count of bases not matched to a gene: 8. CDR1 LNHDA and CDR2 SQIVND come from the germline V gene (reference sequence). The CDR3 nucleotides read TGTGCCAGTAGTCTCTCGGACAGGGCCATGAACACTGAAGCTTTCTTT. Translated, it gives CASSLSDRAMNTEAFF. The variable domain in full, with the rest retrieved from reference TRBV19 and TRBJ1-1, is DGGITQSPKYLFRKEGQNVTLSCEQNLNHDAMYWYRQDPGQGLRLIYYSQIVNDFQKGDIAEGYSVSREKKESFPLTVTSAQKNPTAFYLCASSLSDRAMNTEAFFGQGTRLTVV.

The rearrangement uses TRBV7-7 and TRBJ2-1, with D maybe TRBD2 (6 bases). Looked up from germline, CDR1 is SSHAT and CDR2 is FNYEAQ (reference sequence). V dropped 0 bases and J dropped 6 bases, with 15 bases sitting between them. The CDR3 is 16 residues long. The CDR3 is CASSLAGQGGVNEQFF. The CDR3 bases are TGTGCCAGCAGCTTAGCGGGGCAGGGAGGAGTCAATGAGCAGTTCTTC.

The V gene is TRBV2, the J gene TRBJ2-3; TRBD2 matches at 8 bases. The CDR3 runs to 14 residues. V shed 2 bases, J shed 4 bases, and the junction held 2 bases outside the gene matches. Germline lookup yields CDR1 SNHLY and CDR2 FYNNEI. The CDR3 loop is CASSETTSADTQYF. CDR3 bases: TGTGCCAGCAGTGAAACGACTAGCGCAGATACGCAGTATTTT.

The chain is built from TRBV7-2 and TRBJ1-2; 8 nucleotides agree with TRBD1. The CDR3 sequence is 13 residues long. Losses at the gene ends were 5 bases for V and 5 bases for J; bases not matched to a gene: 4. Germline CDR1 SGHTA, CDR2 FQGNSA. In nucleotides, the CDR3 is TGTGCCAGCAGCAGTGGACAGGGTTATGGCTACACCTTC. It codes for CASSSGQGYGYTF.

This clone was found a few times. The chain employs TRBV5-6 and TRBJ1-6, with D possibly TRBD1 on 5 matching bases. Germline assignment: CDR1 SGHDT and CDR2 YYEEEE. CDR3 size: 15 residues. V lost 1 base and J lost 8, with 13 bases in between. The chain's CDR3 is CASSLLQGGHSPLHF. CDR3 DNA: TGTGCCAGCAGCTTGCTGCAGGGAGGACATTCACCCCTCCACTTT.

The V and J genes are TRBV11-2 and TRBJ2-1; 11 bases agree with TRBD2. CDR1 and CDR2 from the germline V gene are SGHAT and FQNNGV. The CDR3 is 15 residues long. V shed 6 bases and J 2 bases; nucleotides not matched to a gene: 3. CDR3 region: CASRQGLAAYNEQFF. DNA for the CDR3: TGTGCCAGCAGACAGGGACTAGCGGCCTACAATGAGCAGTTCTTC.

The rearrangement joins TRBV11-1 to TRBJ1-6; D not resolved. V shed 4 bases and J shed 3 bases, with 13 bases lying between them. Germline-derived CDR1 and CDR2 are SGHAT and FQDESV (reference sequence). CDR3 length equals 16 residues. As DNA, the CDR3 is TGTGCCAGCAGCTCGTTACTCCGGGGCTATAATTCACCCCTCCACTTT. Translating it yields CASSSLLRGYNSPLHF.